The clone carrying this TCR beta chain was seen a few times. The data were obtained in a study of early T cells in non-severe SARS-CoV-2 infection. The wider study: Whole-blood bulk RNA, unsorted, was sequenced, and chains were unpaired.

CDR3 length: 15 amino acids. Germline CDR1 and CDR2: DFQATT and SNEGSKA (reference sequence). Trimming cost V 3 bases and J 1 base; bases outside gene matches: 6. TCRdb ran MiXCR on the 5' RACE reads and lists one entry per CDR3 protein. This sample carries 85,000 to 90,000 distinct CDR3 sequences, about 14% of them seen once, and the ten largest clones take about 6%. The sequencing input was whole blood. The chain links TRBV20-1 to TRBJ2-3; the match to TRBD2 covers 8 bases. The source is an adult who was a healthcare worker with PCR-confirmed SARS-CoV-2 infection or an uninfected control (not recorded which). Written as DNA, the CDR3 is TGCAGTGCTAGCGGGGGGGATTTTGGCACAGATACGCAGTATTTT. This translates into CSASGGDFGTDTQYF.